This entry is about one TCR beta chain. No antigen is known for it. The sample is drawn from a study of OX40 agonist ivuxolimab in advanced cancers. Study-level information: The dose of intravenous ivuxolimab that patients received every 2 weeks ranged from 0.01 to 10 mg/kg. Participants could have had prior anti-PD-1, anti-PD-L1 or anti-CTLA-4 therapy, and about 40% had some. General study findings and limits: Mean expanded clone counts were higher in CD8+ than CD4+ T cells. Clonal expansion by week 6 occurred in CD4+ and CD8+ blood T cells (at 0.1 to 3.0 mg/kg).

There are 13 residues in the CDR3. Trimming at V came to 5 bases and at J to 5 bases, leaving 5 bases not matched to a gene. Looked up from germline, CDR1 is SGHTA and CDR2 is FQGTGA. TCRdb's copy holds only in-frame clones and misses some; the assay was immunoSEQ multiplex PCR. The data show over 90,000 clones, with around 94% seen just once and around 0.17% held by the top ten. This TCR derives from an adult with an advanced solid tumor such as melanoma, head and neck, liver or kidney cancer. The starting material was CD4+ or CD8+ T cells sorted from blood, obtained in a trial of the OX40 agonist ivuxolimab. The rearrangement uses TRBV7-3 and TRBJ2-7, with 8 bases that match TRBD2. CDR3 residues: CASSTRTSNEQYF. The CDR3 DNA is TGTGCCAGCAGCACCCGGACTAGCAACGAGCAGTACTTC.